This entry lists 23 T cell receptor beta chains sequenced from one sample in a study of shared clonotypes between healthy human individuals. Clones were read by immunoSEQ multiplex PCR, and TCRdb kept only the in-frame ones, dropping some. The profile covers hundreds of thousands of clones, with about four fifths appearing a single time and around 13% taken by the ten largest. The sequenced sample consisted of PBMCs. The receptors derive from a middle-aged woman in good health. Some clones in this sample may be carry-over from other donors' samples.

This clone appeared a single time. V is TRBV5-4 and J is TRBJ2-7; 9 nucleotides agree with TRBD1. The CDR3 spans 14 residues. V was clipped by 9 bases and J by 6 bases; unmatched bases: 13. Germline V gene sequence: CDR1 SGHNT, CDR2 YYREEE (reference sequence). The CDR3 spells CATQTGGVPGEQYF. The CDR3 bases are TGTGCCACCCAAACAGGGGGCGTCCCCGGCGAGCAGTACTTC.

The chain recombines TRBV5-4 with TRBJ2-7; 10 nucleotides line up with TRBD2. The germline V gene encodes CDR1 SGHNT and CDR2 YYREEE (reference sequence). J was trimmed by 5 bases and V by 4 bases; bases with no gene match: 12. The CDR3 runs to 16 residues. CDR3 nucleotides: TGTGCCAGCAGCCCGGGGGGGTCTAGCGGGAGCGACGAGCAGTACTTC. It specifies CASSPGGSSGSDEQYF. Full variable domain (outside the CDR3, taken from reference TRBV5-4 and TRBJ2-7): ETGVTQSPTHLIKTRGQQVTLRCSSQSGHNTVSWYQQALGQGPQFIFQYYREEENGRGNFPPRFSGLQFPNYSSELNVNALELDDSALYLCASSPGGSSGSDEQYFGPGTRLTVT.

This clone was observed a handful of times. V is TRBV19 and J is TRBJ1-1, with D possibly matching TRBD1 (6 bases). Trimming left V 6 bases short and J 5 bases short, with 7 bases between. Germline CDR1 reads LNHDA; CDR2 reads SQIVND (reference sequence). There are 11 residues in the CDR3. CDR3 bases: TGTGCCAGTAGGGACAGAACTGAAGCTTTCTTT. Translation: CASRDRTEAFF.

The chain carries TRBV4-3 and TRBJ2-3, with TRBD2 as a possible D gene (6 bases). This CDR3 comprises 16 residues. Germline CDR1 and CDR2: LGHNA and YSLEER. Trimming shortened V by 0 bases and J by 2 bases, and 12 bases separated the two germline ends. CDR3 bases: TGCGCCAGCAGCCAAGATGGGGCGGGGATCACAGATACGCAGTATTTT. This translates into CASSQDGAGITDTQYF.

This chain links TRBV4-1 with TRBJ1-4; tentative D call: TRBD1 (5 bases). CDR1 is MGHRA, CDR2 YSYEKL, per germline. The V end was cut by 1 base, the J end by 0 bases, with 12 bases between. The CDR3 loop spans 17 amino acids. CDR3 sequence: CASSQGRGQATNEKLFF. CDR3 DNA: TGCGCCAGCAGCCAAGGAAGGGGTCAGGCAACTAATGAAAAACTGTTTTTT.

The chain joins TRBV2 to TRBJ2-3; no firm D call. The CDR3 length is 16 residues. Trimming cost V 4 bases and J 0 bases, with 14 bases left between them. CDR1 is SNHLY and CDR2 is FYNNEI in the germline V gene. CDR3 DNA sequence: TGTGCCAGCAGTGGTTTTCTAGGAGTAAGCACAGATACGCAGTATTTT. Its protein product is CASSGFLGVSTDTQYF.

This clone has only one observation. The chain couples TRBV19 to TRBJ2-7; unclear D gene. V was trimmed by 2 bases and J by 3 bases, leaving 11 bases between them. The CDR3 sequence is 14 residues long. Looked up from germline, CDR1 is LNHDA and CDR2 is SQIVND (reference sequence). CDR3 bases: TGTGCCAGTAGTATAACGGTGAGAGACTACGAGCAGTACTTC. Translated: CASSITVRDYEQYF.

V usage is TRBV6-5 and J usage is TRBJ2-5, with 8 bases matching TRBD1. The CDR3 runs to 12 residues. Per the germline V gene, CDR1 is MNHEY and CDR2 is SVGAGI. The V and J ends lost 5 bases and 11 bases, in that order; junction bases with no gene match: 7. CDR3: CASSPGQGKQYF. CDR3 DNA: TGTGCCAGCAGTCCAGGACAGGGCAAGCAGTACTTC.

This sequence joins TRBV19 and TRBJ1-1; D perhaps matches TRBD1 (6 bases). CDR3 length equals 14 residues. Germline loops: CDR1 LNHDA, CDR2 SQIVND (reference sequence). V was cut by 3 bases and J by 4 bases, with 12 bases left in between. The CDR3 DNA is TGTGCCAGTAGTATGCGACAGGTTCGCACTGAAGCTTTCTTT. This gives the protein CASSMRQVRTEAFF. The entire variable domain, with the rest obtained from reference TRBV19 and TRBJ1-1, is as follows: DGGITQSPKYLFRKEGQNVTLSCEQNLNHDAMYWYRQDPGQGLRLIYYSQIVNDFQKGDIAEGYSVSREKKESFPLTVTSAQKNPTAFYLCASSMRQVRTEAFFGQGTRLTVV.

The CDR3 protein is CASSRGGGEKGYGYTF. In nucleotides, the CDR3 is TGTGCCAGCAGCCGGGGAGGGGGTGAGAAGGGCTATGGCTACACCTTC. This chain connects TRBV4-2 to TRBJ1-2; possible D gene TRBD1, 6 bases. CDR1 and CDR2 (germline): LGHNA, YNFKEQ. This CDR3 spans 16 amino acids. Trimming took off 4 bases at V and 4 bases at J, with 19 bases between the two ends.

The genes are TRBV15 and TRBJ2-5, with D hard to call. Germline CDR1 LNHNV, CDR2 YYDKDF (reference sequence). The V end lost 1 base, the J end lost 4 bases, and 13 bases lay between the germline ends. This CDR3 comprises 15 residues. CDR3 in DNA: TGTGCCACCAGCAGAGGTTTTGGCGATCTAGAGACCCAGTACTTC. Translation: CATSRGFGDLETQYF.

This clone was found a few times. The chain joins TRBV2 to TRBJ1-2; D gene unclear. Trimming removed 4 bases from V and 2 bases from J, with 11 bases in between. CDR1 is SNHLY and CDR2 is FYNNEI in the germline V gene. The CDR3 is made up of 14 amino acids. The CDR3 DNA reads as TGTGCCAGCAGTGTCGCAGGTACGAACTATGGCTACACCTTC. Translated: CASSVAGTNYGYTF.

J is TRBJ2-3 and V is TRBV30; 9 positions agree with TRBD1. With 5 bases clipped from V and 2 bases from J, the junction kept 2 bases outside the gene matches. There are 13 residues in the CDR3. The germline gives CDR1 GTSNPN, CDR2 SVGIG (reference sequence). In nucleotides, the CDR3 is TGTGCCTGGGACAGGGGGGACACAGATACGCAGTATTTT. It specifies CAWDRGDTDTQYF.

This clone occurred once. The rearrangement links TRBV7-5 to TRBJ2-3. TRBV7-5 corresponds to a pseudogene. The CDR3 runs 11 residues. The CDR3 is CASSITDTQYF. The DNA for the CDR3 is TGTGCCAGCAGCATCACAGATACGCAGTATTTT.

This sequence joins TRBV14 and TRBJ2-5, with 8 nucleotides matching TRBD1. The length of the CDR3 is 14 residues. Losses at the gene ends were 4 bases for V and 5 bases for J; bases not matched to a gene: 6. Germline CDR1 and CDR2: SGHDN and FVKESK. The CDR3 loop is CASSPLTGAETQYF. DNA of the CDR3: TGTGCCAGCAGCCCACTGACAGGGGCGGAGACCCAGTACTTC. Combining the CDR3 with reference TRBV14 and TRBJ2-5 gives the whole variable domain EAGVTQFPSHSVIEKGQTVTLRCDPISGHDNLYWYRRVMGKEIKFLLHFVKESKQDESGMPNNRFLAERTGGTYSTLKVQPAELEDSGVYFCASSPLTGAETQYFGPGTRLLVL.

The chain recombines TRBV5-4 with TRBJ2-5, with TRBD2 as a possible D gene (6 bases). The CDR3 length is 15 residues. V was shortened by 1 base and J by 3 bases, with 13 bases between the two germline ends. Looked up from germline, CDR1 is SGHNT and CDR2 is YYREEE (reference sequence). The CDR3 spells CASSLSFGGKETQYF. In nucleotides, the CDR3 is TGTGCCAGCAGCTTGTCCTTTGGAGGGAAAGAGACCCAGTACTTC.

The V and J genes are TRBV18 and TRBJ1-5; 10 bases are shared with TRBD1. CDR3 length equals 14 residues. CDR1 and CDR2 (germline): KGHSH, LQKENI. With 3 bases clipped from V and 5 bases from J, the junction kept 1 base outside the gene matches. CDR3 loop: CASSPTGGHQPQHF. CDR3 nucleotides: TGTGCCAGCTCACCGACAGGGGGCCATCAGCCCCAGCATTTT.

This clone came up a few times. The chain combines TRBV29-1 with TRBJ2-7; D is possibly TRBD2 (6 bases). CDR1 is SQVTM, CDR2 ANQGSEA, per germline. The CDR3 totals 13 residues. V lost 0 bases and J lost 5, with 11 bases in between. The CDR3 sequence is CSVEETRDNEQYF. CDR3 DNA: TGCAGCGTTGAAGAGACTAGAGACAACGAGCAGTACTTC.

V usage is TRBV27 and J usage is TRBJ1-1, with D possibly matching TRBD1 (5 bases). Germline CDR1 MNHEY, CDR2 SMNVEV (reference sequence). The length of the CDR3 is 15 residues. V lost 3 bases and J lost 11, with 22 bases in between. The DNA of the CDR3 is TGTGCCAGCAGTTTCTCCACGGGGGGTTCGGCCGGCGCTTTCTTT. Its translation is CASSFSTGGSAGAFF.

This rearrangement joins TRBV10-3 to TRBJ2-7; TRBD2 aligns across 8 bases. The ends lost 9 bases at V and 2 bases at J; junction bases unmatched: 6. The CDR3 runs to 13 residues. Germline V gene data show CDR1 as ENHRY and CDR2 as SYGVKD. CDR3 nucleotide sequence: TGTGCCATTTCAGCGGGAGAGGCCTACGAGCAGTACTTC. Translated: CAISAGEAYEQYF.

This chain joins TRBV5-1 and TRBJ2-1; 9 nucleotides line up with TRBD2. CDR1 is SGHRS, CDR2 YFSETQ, per germline. The CDR3 consists of 14 residues. V lost 4 bases and J lost 7; bases outside the gene matches: 6. CDR3 in DNA: TGCGCCAGCAGCGATAGCGGGAGTACGAATGAGCAGTTCTTC. This sequence encodes CASSDSGSTNEQFF.

This chain links TRBV2 with TRBJ1-4, with unresolved D. CDR1 is SNHLY and CDR2 is FYNNEI in the germline V gene. This CDR3 is built from 12 residues. With 4 bases removed from V and 7 bases from J, the gap between germline ends came to 7 bases. The CDR3 coding sequence is TGTGCCAGCAGTGCCAGTCCTGAAAAACTGTTTTTT. Translation gives CASSASPEKLFF.

The chain links TRBV13 to TRBJ2-1; 9 nucleotides align to TRBD2. The J segment lost 6 bases and the V segment lost 0 bases, leaving 9 bases of the junction unmatched. The germline gives CDR1 PRHDT, CDR2 FYEKMQ (reference sequence). The CDR3 runs to 17 residues. CDR3 in DNA: TGTGCCAGCAGCTTAGGCGTTGGGCTAGCGGGGACCAATGAGCAGTTCTTC. This codes for CASSLGVGLAGTNEQFF.